These T cell receptor beta chains were read from a single sample in a study of T cell responses to AZD1222 COVID-19 vaccine. Assay: immunoSEQ multiplex PCR; the TCRdb copy retains only in-frame clones and omits some. Found here are about 97,000 clones, approximately 84% of them singletons; the top ten hold over 15%. Sequenced material: peripheral blood, taken on day 0 of AZD1222 vaccination. The receptors come from an adult in good health. The CDR3 runs from the conserved cysteine through the conserved F or W. Each record gives: CDR3 protein, CDR3 DNA, J gene, V gene, D gene, clone size. A D gene is named only where the DNA matches it firmly. Not every row has a clone size; where given, it reads once, few, many or a size class.

CDR3: CAISGGRGSTEAFF
DNA: TGTGCCATCAGTGGGGGGAGGGGGAGCACTGAAGCTTTCTTT
J: TRBJ1-1
V: TRBV10-3
D: -
size: -

CDR3: CASDKKSHGAPKDPQYF
DNA: TGTGCCAGCGACAAAAAATCCCACGGGGCTCCTAAGGATCCTCAGTACTTC
J: TRBJ2-4
V: TRBV4-2
D: -
size: -

CDR3: CASSLEPRAGELFF
DNA: TGTGCCAGCAGTTTGGAACCGCGGGCCGGGGAGCTGTTTTTT
J: TRBJ2-2
V: TRBV28
D: -
size: -

CDR3: CASTDREGRSYGYTF
DNA: TGTGCCAGCACGGACAGGGAAGGTCGGAGCTATGGCTACACCTTC
J: TRBJ1-2
V: TRBV7-9
D: TRBD1
size: few

CDR3: CASSPRDRWEKLFF
DNA: TGTGCCAGCAGCCCCCGGGACAGATGGGAAAAACTGTTTTTT
J: TRBJ1-4
V: TRBV3-1/TRBV3-2
D: TRBD1
size: -

CDR3: CASSPLRTAGNTIYF
DNA: TGTGCCAGCAGTCCCCTGAGGACAGCAGGAAACACCATATATTTT
J: TRBJ1-3
V: TRBV28
D: -
size: -

CDR3: CASGVGLADNEQFF
DNA: TGTGCTAGTGGTGTGGGACTAGCGGACAATGAGCAGTTCTTC
J: TRBJ2-1
V: TRBV12-5
D: TRBD2
size: -

CDR3: CASSPGGVTNSPLHF
DNA: TGTGCCAGCAGCCCGGGGGGGGTAACGAATTCACCCCTCCACTTT
J: TRBJ1-6
V: TRBV7-8
D: -
size: once

CDR3: CASSWGLAGVAETQYF
DNA: TGCGCCAGCAGCTGGGGACTAGCGGGAGTGGCCGAGACCCAGTACTTC
J: TRBJ2-5
V: TRBV5-1
D: TRBD2
size: -

CDR3: CASSSTGIGIWSRDSPLHF
DNA: TGTGCCAGCAGTTCGACAGGGATCGGGATTTGGTCCCGGGATTCACCCCTCCACTTT
J: TRBJ1-6
V: TRBV28
D: TRBD1
size: -

CDR3: CASSQGDRGWYGYTF
DNA: TGTGCCAGCAGCCAGGGGGACAGGGGCTGGTATGGCTACACCTTC
J: TRBJ1-2
V: TRBV3-1/TRBV3-2
D: TRBD1
size: -

CDR3: CASSQHIDRENIQYF
DNA: TGCGCCAGCAGCCAGCATATCGACAGAGAAAACATTCAGTACTTC
J: TRBJ2-4
V: TRBV4-1
D: -
size: -

CDR3: CASSLSLGTGSSPLHF
DNA: TGTGCCAGCAGCCTCTCCCTCGGGACAGGGTCCTCACCCCTCCACTTT
J: TRBJ1-6
V: TRBV7-8
D: TRBD1
size: -

CDR3: CASSHGQAVAGYTF
DNA: TGTGCCAGCAGCCACGGACAGGCAGTCGCTGGCTACACCTTC
J: TRBJ1-2
V: TRBV3-1/TRBV3-2
D: TRBD1
size: once

CDR3: CASSYDRTFYGYTF
DNA: TGTGCCAGCAGTTATGACAGGACTTTCTATGGCTACACCTTC
J: TRBJ1-2
V: TRBV6-5
D: -
size: -

CDR3: CASSYEAGGWGYQETQYF
DNA: TGTGCCAGCAGTTACGAAGCGGGGGGTTGGGGTTACCAAGAGACCCAGTACTTC
J: TRBJ2-5
V: TRBV6-2/TRBV6-3
D: TRBD2
size: -

CDR3: CASSPRGRTGELFF
DNA: TGTGCCAGCAGCCCGCGGGGACGCACCGGGGAGCTGTTTTTT
J: TRBJ2-2
V: TRBV6-5
D: -
size: -

CDR3: CASSLQFRNTEAFF
DNA: TGTGCCAGCAGCCTCCAGTTCAGGAACACTGAAGCTTTCTTT
J: TRBJ1-1
V: TRBV5-5
D: -
size: -

CDR3: CASSSMGKGPLHF
DNA: TGTGCCAGCAGTAGTATGGGGAAAGGACCCCTCCACTTT
J: TRBJ1-6
V: TRBV12-3/TRBV12-4
D: -
size: -

CDR3: CASRDGTGAGNTIYF
DNA: TGTGCCAGCAGGGACGGGACAGGGGCCGGAAACACCATATATTTT
J: TRBJ1-3
V: TRBV2
D: TRBD1
size: -

CDR3: CASSRQASISGNTIYF
DNA: TGTGCCAGCAGCCGACAGGCCTCCATCTCTGGAAACACCATATATTTT
J: TRBJ1-3
V: TRBV9
D: -
size: once

CDR3: CASSLRTGLNTEAFF
DNA: TGTGCCAGCAGCTTGAGAACGGGATTGAACACTGAAGCTTTCTTT
J: TRBJ1-1
V: TRBV5-6
D: -
size: -

CDR3: CASSREFFEAFF
DNA: TGTGCCAGCAGCCGTGAGTTTTTTGAAGCTTTCTTT
J: TRBJ1-1
V: TRBV7-2
D: -
size: -

CDR3: CASSYGSRPAFF
DNA: TGTGCCAGCAGCTACGGATCTCGGCCAGCTTTCTTT
J: TRBJ1-1
V: TRBV28
D: -
size: -

CDR3: CASGQAFRSPLHF
DNA: TGTGCCAGCGGACAGGCTTTCCGTTCACCCCTCCACTTT
J: TRBJ1-6
V: TRBV28
D: TRBD1
size: few

CDR3: CASRSSTGQFF
DNA: TGTGCCAGCAGGTCCTCTACTGGGCAGTTCTTC
J: TRBJ2-1
V: TRBV28
D: -
size: -

CDR3: CASRGGTGAAETQYF
DNA: TGTGCCAGCAGGGGGGGGACAGGGGCGGCAGAGACCCAGTACTTC
J: TRBJ2-5
V: TRBV28
D: TRBD1
size: -

CDR3: CASTPTRGWVTEAFF
DNA: TGTGCCAGCACTCCTACGAGAGGGTGGGTCACTGAAGCTTTCTTT
J: TRBJ1-1
V: TRBV2
D: -
size: -

CDR3: CASSLTVGLGELFF
DNA: TGTGCCAGCAGTTTGACAGTCGGCTTGGGGGAGCTGTTTTTT
J: TRBJ2-2
V: TRBV27
D: -
size: -

CDR3: CSTMSSGNTEAFF
DNA: TGCAGCACGATGAGCTCGGGGAACACTGAAGCTTTCTTT
J: TRBJ1-1
V: TRBV29-1
D: -
size: -